The 24 T cell receptor beta chains listed next were all sequenced from one sample in a study of blood T cells in healthy people across ages. The use of a sample-barcoded 5' primer and a J-beta primer mix characterized a second PCR of roughly 7 to 11 cycles. MiXCR, applied by TCRdb to the 5' RACE reads, yields one record per CDR3 protein. The sample yields more than 650,000 distinct CDR3 sequences, roughly 24% seen once. This sample was also put to use in a study of T cells of mothers and their children.

Sequenced material: blood. The origin of the receptors is a boy younger than 18 in good health.

The rearrangement uses TRBV6-6 and TRBJ2-1; no reliable D call. V dropped 5 bases and J dropped 0 bases, with 8 bases sitting between them. This CDR3 contains 14 residues. Germline V gives CDR1 MNHNY, CDR2 SVGAGI (reference sequence). The DNA for the CDR3 is TGTGCCAGCAGTCGAGGAAACTCCTACAATGAGCAGTTCTTC. Encoded protein: CASSRGNSYNEQFF.

Only a few counts were recorded for this clonotype. This sequence joins TRBV6-4 and TRBJ2-3; a weak D match, TRBD2 (6 bases). Germline lookup yields CDR1 MRHNA and CDR2 SNTAGT. V lost 9 bases to trimming and J lost 0 bases, with 13 bases between them. The CDR3 runs 14 residues. CDR3 sequence reads: CASSRGSSTDTQYF. The CDR3 nucleotides are TGTGCCAGTTCGCGGGGATCCAGCACAGATACGCAGTATTTT.

This clonotype was detected only a few times. This CDR3 reads CASLPDRTVGGYTF. CDR3 DNA sequence: TGTGCCAGCCTCCCTGACCGGACTGTTGGGGGCTACACCTTC. V gene TRBV6-5 combines with J gene TRBJ1-2; D remains unclear. The germline V gene has CDR1 MNHEY and CDR2 SVGAGI. This CDR3 is built from 14 residues. V gave up 8 bases and J gave up 8 bases, with 21 bases separating them.

J is TRBJ2-7 and V is TRBV12-3 or TRBV12-4, with D uncertain. The CDR3 is 14 amino acids. Trimming pared 2 bases from V and 0 bases from J, leaving 8 bases between. The CDR3 here is CASSLNPSSYEQYF. CDR3 in DNA: TGTGCCAGCAGTTTAAACCCTAGCTCCTACGAGCAGTACTTC.

The rearrangement uses TRBV9 and TRBJ2-3; the D is unclear. The CDR3 is made up of 13 amino acids. V gave up 2 bases and J gave up 2 bases, with 6 bases separating them. Germline V lookup: CDR1 SGDLS, CDR2 YYNGEE. The CDR3 reads CASSVGITDTQYF. For the CDR3, the DNA is TGTGCCAGCAGCGTGGGGATCACAGATACGCAGTATTTT.

There are a few counts of this clonotype. V gene TRBV20-1 combines with J gene TRBJ2-2; D is unresolved. CDR1 and CDR2 from the germline V gene are DFQATT and SNEGSKA (reference sequence). Trimming left V 3 bases short and J 3 bases short, with 17 bases between. The CDR3 has 16 amino acids. Here the CDR3 DNA reads TGCAGTGCTAGCGCTACAGCCCGCGGTGACACCGGGGAGCTGTTTTTT. The encoded protein is CSASATARGDTGELFF.

The chain couples TRBV12-3 or TRBV12-4 to TRBJ2-7, with D possibly matching TRBD2 (7 bases). Deletions cut 2 bases from V and 8 bases from J, with 16 bases between. The CDR3 length is 14 residues. The CDR3 sequence is CASSLLGGHVKQYF. In DNA, the CDR3 is TGTGCCAGCAGTTTATTGGGGGGGCATGTGAAGCAGTACTTC.

J is TRBJ2-5 and V is TRBV2; TRBD2 aligns across 7 bases. Germline loops: CDR1 SNHLY, CDR2 FYNNEI. The J segment lost 3 bases and the V segment lost 5 bases, leaving 9 bases of the junction unmatched. The CDR3 runs 15 residues. The CDR3 protein is CASSPWAGDEETQYF. The DNA for the CDR3 is TGTGCCAGCAGTCCTTGGGCGGGGGACGAAGAGACCCAGTACTTC.

This clonotype was detected only a few times. The chain's CDR3 is CASSLGRVSETQYF. As DNA, the CDR3 is TGTGCCAGCAGCTTAGGCAGGGTCAGTGAGACCCAGTACTTC. The chain has TRBV7-8 and TRBJ2-1; TRBD1 is a possible D gene (5 bases). The end of the DNA fits TRBJ2-5 better, so the J call may be wrong. Germline V gene sequence: CDR1 SGHVS, CDR2 FQNEAQ. The CDR3 covers 14 residues.

The DNA of the CDR3 is TGTGCCAGCAGCCCAGGGACGTTTGTTGAGCAGTTCTTC. Translating gives CASSPGTFVEQFF. The J gene is TRBJ2-5, the V gene TRBV7-9; D assignment may be TRBD1 or TRBD2 (5 bases each). The DNA end lines up better with TRBJ2-1; the J call may be wrong. The CDR3 covers 13 residues. Germline V CDR1 and CDR2: SEHNR, FQNEAQ (reference sequence).

The chain uses TRBV5-4 and TRBJ2-5; 11 nucleotides match TRBD2. The germline CDR1 and CDR2 sequences are SGHNT and YYREEE (reference sequence). Trimming cost V 7 bases and J 5 bases; bases outside gene matches: 10. CDR3 length: 15 amino acids. The CDR3 is CASWRNSGGAETQYF. CDR3 bases: TGTGCCAGCTGGAGAAATAGCGGGGGGGCTGAGACCCAGTACTTC. Full variable domain (outside the CDR3, taken from reference TRBV5-4 and TRBJ2-5): ETGVTQSPTHLIKTRGQQVTLRCSSQSGHNTVSWYQQALGQGPQFIFQYYREEENGRGNFPPRFSGLQFPNYSSELNVNALELDDSALYLCASWRNSGGAETQYFGPGTRLLVL.

The rearrangement links TRBV12-3 or TRBV12-4 to TRBJ1-1, with 8 bases that match TRBD1. This CDR3 is 11 amino acids long. J lost 11 bases, V lost 5 bases, and 4 bases had no gene match. The CDR3: CASSLTGAAFF. DNA for the CDR3: TGTGCCAGCAGTCTGACAGGGGCCGCTTTCTTT.

The sample holds a few counts of this clonotype. The chain employs TRBV24-1 and TRBJ1-1; D gene ambiguous. With 4 bases removed from V and 7 bases from J, the gap between germline ends came to 18 bases. The CDR3 length is 15 residues. Germline assignment: CDR1 KGHDR and CDR2 SFDVKD. The CDR3 DNA reads TGTGCCACCAGTGACCCAAACTCGGGCCCCTATGAAGCTTTCTTT. Amino acids: CATSDPNSGPYEAFF.

J is TRBJ1-1 and V is TRBV5-1; a possible D gene is TRBD1 (5 bases). This CDR3 region has 14 residues. Trimming pared 1 base from V and 5 bases from J, leaving 12 bases between. CDR1 is SGHRS and CDR2 is YFSETQ in the germline V gene. CDR3 protein: CASSLLGDRTEAFF. The CDR3 DNA is TGCGCCAGCAGCTTGTTAGGGGATAGGACTGAAGCTTTCTTT.

This clonotype was picked up a small number of times. The chain combines TRBV14 with TRBJ1-2; 8 bases are a match to TRBD1. Germline V lookup: CDR1 SGHDN, CDR2 FVKESK. This CDR3 is 14 amino acids long. V dropped 3 bases and J dropped 8; count of bases not matched to a gene: 8. CDR3 coding DNA: TGTGCCAGCAGCCACCCTCACAGGGGGTTGGGCTACACCTTC. Its protein is CASSHPHRGLGYTF.

There are many counts of this clonotype. The rearrangement links TRBV7-6 to TRBJ1-2; perhaps TRBD1 as D (5 bases). There are 15 residues in the CDR3. Germline V CDR1 and CDR2: SGHVS, FNYEAQ. V was cut by 5 bases and J by 7 bases, with 20 bases left in between. The CDR3 bases are TGTGCCAGCAGCCCCGCCCACCTCGGGGACCTTGGCTACACCTTC. Amino acids: CASSPAHLGDLGYTF.

This clonotype was seen a handful of times. The chain couples TRBV6-6 to TRBJ1-2; D is possibly TRBD1 (5 bases). The V gene lost 0 bases and the J gene lost 3 bases, with 14 bases spanning the gap. The CDR3 covers 16 residues. Germline CDR1 and CDR2: MNHNY and SVGAGI (reference sequence). The CDR3 DNA follows: TGTGCCAGCAGTTACTCCAGGGACGTTCAATACTATGGCTACACCTTC. This gives the protein CASSYSRDVQYYGYTF.

V is TRBV4-1 and J is TRBJ2-4, with D perhaps matching TRBD1 (6 bases). CDR3 size: 14 residues. The V end was cut by 0 bases, the J end by 7 bases, with 10 bases between. Germline V gene sequence: CDR1 MGHRA, CDR2 YSYEKL. DNA for the CDR3: TGCGCCAGCAGCCAAGACTCGAGGGGGAACATTCAGTACTTC. Translated: CASSQDSRGNIQYF.

About this clonotype: One end of the junction fails to match germline, which may point to a read error. The chain couples TRBV5-1 to TRBJ2-4; possibly TRBD2 for D (5 bases). Germline V CDR1 and CDR2: SGHRS, YFSETQ. CDR3 length equals 15 residues. The CDR3 DNA is TGCGCCAGCAGCTTCGAGGGCACGGCCAAAAACACTCAGTACTTC. This codes for CASSFEGTAKNTQYF.

This chain uses TRBV10-2 with TRBJ2-1; 13 bases are shared with TRBD2. CDR1 WSHSY and CDR2 SAAADI come from the germline V gene. Unmatched junction bases numbered 10, after V lost 8 bases and J lost 6 bases. This CDR3 contains 16 residues. DNA of the CDR3: TGCGCCAGCGTGATAGGTCGACTAGCGGGGGGCAATGAGCAGTTCTTC. This sequence encodes CASVIGRLAGGNEQFF.

On this clonotype: A much larger clone differs by one base, so this may be a read error. This chain connects TRBV3-1 to TRBJ2-5, with D possibly being TRBD2 (7 bases). V gave up 0 bases and J gave up 1 base, with 9 bases separating them. CDR1 is LGHDT and CDR2 is YNNKEL in the germline V gene (reference sequence). The CDR3 is made up of 15 amino acids. CDR3 in DNA: TGTGCCAGCAGCCAAGATCGGGGGGCCCAAGAGACCCAGTACTTC. This gives the protein CASSQDRGAQETQYF.

There are a few counts of this clonotype. The chain carries TRBV27 and TRBJ2-7; 7 nucleotides match TRBD2. The germline V gene has CDR1 MNHEY and CDR2 SMNVEV (reference sequence). This CDR3 has 14 residues. Losses at the gene ends were 5 bases for V and 3 bases for J; bases not matched to a gene: 7. DNA of the CDR3: TGTGCCAGCAGTAGGGGAGGGGCCAGCTACGAGCAGTACTTC. The encoded protein is CASSRGGASYEQYF.

The rearrangement joins TRBV20-1 to TRBJ1-1; D gene ambiguous. The ends were cut back, 6 bases at V and 10 bases at J, with 12 bases in the middle. The CDR3 loop spans 10 amino acids. Germline V lookup: CDR1 DFQATT, CDR2 SNEGSKA (reference sequence). In DNA form, the CDR3 reads TGCAGTGCGGGAACGGCGGTAGCTTTCTTT. Protein: CSAGTAVAFF.

J is TRBJ1-2 and V is TRBV2; D might be TRBD1 (5 bases). The CDR3 is 14 amino acids. Trimming removed 2 bases at V and 4 bases at J, with 11 bases between. Per the germline V gene, CDR1 is SNHLY and CDR2 is FYNNEI. CDR3 nucleotide sequence: TGTGCCAGCAGTGAATTCGGGACCCTCTATGGCTACACCTTC. It is translated as CASSEFGTLYGYTF.